Reported below is one T cell receptor beta chain. Its cognate antigen is unknown. This record comes from a study of Ad26.COV2.S vaccination and SARS-CoV-2 variants. Stated treatment: about 20 received Ad26.COV2.S at low or high dose, single or two shots; 5 received placebo; per-sample allocation not given. Collection of samples fell on day 63 after the first vaccine or placebo injection. This person who donated was an adult of 18-55 years in Boston. Study results and caveats: Relative to placebo recipients, vaccine recipients exhibited elevated spike-specific TCR breadth. Similar non-spike TCR breadth was observed in recipients of vaccine and of placebo.

Germline V gene sequence: CDR1 LNHDA, CDR2 SQIVND (reference sequence). This CDR3 is 12 amino acids long. V gave up 10 bases and J gave up 3 bases, with 13 bases separating them. TCRdb keeps only in-frame clones here, not all; method: immunoSEQ multiplex PCR. The table lists 300,000 to 500,000 clones, 80% to 90% of them singletons, with under 3.5% in the top ten. The receptor comes from a person between 18 and 65 years old who received the Ad26.COV2.S COVID-19 vaccine or a placebo. The rearrangement links TRBV19 to TRBJ2-7, with D possibly matching TRBD2 (6 bases). The source was peripheral blood, collected in a trial of Ad26.COV2.S vaccine versus placebo. The CDR3 region has the DNA TGTGCCACGGGGTATAGCGGCTACGAGCAGTACTTC. Its translation: CATGYSGYEQYF.